The entry below gives a single TCR beta chain sequence along with its context. The germline V gene encodes CDR1 SGHRS and CDR2 YFSETQ. The CDR3 is made up of 15 amino acids. Trimming left V 0 bases short and J 4 bases short, with 14 bases between. The repertoire was sequenced with immunoSEQ multiplex PCR; TCRdb's copy has only in-frame clones and lacks some. There are about 150,000 clones in the sample; roughly 78% occur only once, and over 15% lies in the top ten. These data originate in a study of blood T cell repertoires in COVID-19. Study as a whole: The study drew acute and convalescent COVID-19 samples from the United States, Italy and Spain. Nucleic acid was either cDNA or gDNA, and it came from T cells, B-cell-depleted T cells, or PBMCs.

This TCR was recovered from a woman in her 70s in a cohort exposed to, infected with or recovered from COVID-19 (not recorded which). Sequencing was done on a sample of PBMCs or T cells enriched from blood (not recorded which). This chain links TRBV5-1 with TRBJ2-7; possible D gene TRBD1, 5 bases. DNA for the CDR3: TGCGCCAGCAGCTTGGCCGTGGGCAGGGTGTACGAGCAGTACTTC. This encodes CASSLAVGRVYEQYF.